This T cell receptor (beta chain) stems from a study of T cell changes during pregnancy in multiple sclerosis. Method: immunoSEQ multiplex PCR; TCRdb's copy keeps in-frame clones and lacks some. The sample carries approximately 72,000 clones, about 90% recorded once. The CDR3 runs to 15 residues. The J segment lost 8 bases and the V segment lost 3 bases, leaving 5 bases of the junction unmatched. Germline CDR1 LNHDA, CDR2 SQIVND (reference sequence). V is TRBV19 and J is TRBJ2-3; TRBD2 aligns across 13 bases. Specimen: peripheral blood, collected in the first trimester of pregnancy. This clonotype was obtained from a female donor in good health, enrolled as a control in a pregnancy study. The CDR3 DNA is TGTGCCAGTAGTATCGGACTAGCGGGAGAGAGTACGCAGTATTTT. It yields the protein CASSIGLAGESTQYF.